What follows is one T cell receptor (beta chain) and its context. Between the trimmed V and J ends, which lost 10 bases and 0 bases, there was a span of 5 bases. This CDR3 contains 11 residues. The source of the sample is a study of blood T cell repertoires in COVID-19. Study details: Samples of COVID-19 (acute and convalescent) were obtained from the United States, Italy and Spain. PBMCs, B-cell-depleted T cells, or T cells provided the cDNA or gDNA that made up the material.

TCRdb's table, derived via immunoSEQ multiplex PCR, lists solely in-frame clones and lacks some. The sample includes some 520,000 clones, roughly 89% of them seen just once. The receptor comes from a man aged 18-30 years with COVID-19, enrolled during active disease. The V gene is TRBV12-3 or TRBV12-4, the J gene TRBJ2-3; D call uncertain. What was sequenced was peripheral blood. The CDR3 spells CATGSTDTQYF. In DNA form, the CDR3 reads TGTGCCACCGGGAGCACAGATACGCAGTATTTT.